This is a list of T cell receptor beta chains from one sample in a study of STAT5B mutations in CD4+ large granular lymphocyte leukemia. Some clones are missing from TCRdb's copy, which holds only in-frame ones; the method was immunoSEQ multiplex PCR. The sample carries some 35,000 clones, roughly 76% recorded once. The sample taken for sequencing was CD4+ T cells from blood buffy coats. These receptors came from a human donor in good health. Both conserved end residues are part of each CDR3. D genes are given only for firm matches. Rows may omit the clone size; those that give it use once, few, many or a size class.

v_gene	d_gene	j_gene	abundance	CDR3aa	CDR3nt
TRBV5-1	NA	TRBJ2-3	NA	CASSLGGPLSDTQYF	TGCGCCAGCAGCTTGGGGGGGCCCCTGTCAGATACGCAGTATTTT
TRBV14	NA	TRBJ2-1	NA	CASSLTMTAANEQFF	TGTGCCAGCAGCCTCACGATGACAGCCGCGAATGAGCAGTTCTTC
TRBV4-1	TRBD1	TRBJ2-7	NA	CASSQEAGRGHNEQYF	TGCGCCAGCAGCCAAGAAGCCGGCAGGGGGCACAACGAGCAGTACTTC
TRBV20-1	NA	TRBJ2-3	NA	CSAPGPDTQYF	TGCAGTGCCCCAGGGCCGGATACGCAGTATTTT
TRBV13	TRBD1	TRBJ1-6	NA	CASSSPGQGGSSPLHF	TGTGCCAGCAGCTCTCCCGGACAGGGAGGGAGTTCACCCCTCCACTTT
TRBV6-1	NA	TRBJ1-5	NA	CASSVKTNSNQPQHF	TGTGCCAGCAGTGTCAAAACTAATAGCAATCAGCCCCAGCATTTT
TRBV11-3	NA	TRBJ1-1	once	CASSQDQNTEAFF	TGTGCCAGCAGCCAGGACCAGAACACTGAAGCTTTCTTT
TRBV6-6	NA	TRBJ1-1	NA	CASSYSGGDPARTFF	TGTGCCAGCAGTTACTCGGGGGGCGACCCCGCTCGGACTTTCTTT
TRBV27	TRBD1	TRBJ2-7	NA	CASSSIQGGGQGAREQYF	TGTGCCAGCAGTTCGATTCAGGGGGGGGGACAGGGGGCTCGGGAGCAGTACTTC
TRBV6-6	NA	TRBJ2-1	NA	CASSPLDNEQFF	TGTGCCAGCAGCCCGTTAGACAATGAGCAGTTCTTC
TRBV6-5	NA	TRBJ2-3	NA	CASSRSTDTQYF	TGTGCCAGCAGCCGCAGCACAGATACGCAGTATTTT
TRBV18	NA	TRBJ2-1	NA	CASSLGTRDNEQFF	TGTGCCAGCTCACTAGGAACTAGGGACAATGAGCAGTTCTTC
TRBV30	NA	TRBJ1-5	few	CAWSTRATSNQPQHF	TGTGCCTGGAGTACGCGGGCGACCTCCAATCAGCCCCAGCATTTT
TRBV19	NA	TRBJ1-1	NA	CASSAEMNTEAFF	TGTGCCAGTAGCGCCGAAATGAACACTGAAGCTTTCTTT
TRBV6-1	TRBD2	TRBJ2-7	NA	CASREAGAYEQYF	TGTGCCAGTCGGGAGGCGGGGGCCTACGAGCAGTACTTC
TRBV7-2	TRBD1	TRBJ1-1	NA	CASSTGQGITGAFF	TGTGCCAGCAGCACGGGACAGGGGATTACTGGAGCTTTCTTT
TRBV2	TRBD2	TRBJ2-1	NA	CARKGGQGAGGPGEQFF	TGTGCCAGGAAGGGGGGTCAGGGAGCGGGGGGTCCGGGCGAGCAGTTCTTC
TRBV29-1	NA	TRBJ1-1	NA	CSVGGLNTEAFF	TGCAGCGTTGGAGGACTCAACACTGAAGCTTTCTTT
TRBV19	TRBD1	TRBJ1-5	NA	CASSISLRTGVFNQPQHF	TGTGCCAGTAGTATTTCCCTCCGGACAGGGGTTTTCAATCAGCCCCAGCATTTT
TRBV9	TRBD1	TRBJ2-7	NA	CASSVGFGTTGTGVHEQYF	TGTGCCAGCAGCGTAGGGTTCGGGACTACCGGGACAGGGGTCCACGAGCAGTACTTC
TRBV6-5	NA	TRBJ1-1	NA	CATLRERGTEAFF	TGTGCCACCCTCAGGGAAAGAGGCACTGAAGCTTTCTTT
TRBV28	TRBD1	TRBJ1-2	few	CASSPPGQGYGYTF	TGTGCCAGCAGTCCCCCGGGACAGGGATATGGCTACACCTTC
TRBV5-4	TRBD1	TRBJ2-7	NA	CASSDPKHRGAANEQYF	TGTGCCAGCAGCGACCCTAAACACAGGGGAGCGGCTAACGAGCAGTACTTC
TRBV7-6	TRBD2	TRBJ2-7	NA	CASSLVPSGIGDEQYF	TGTGCCAGCAGCTTAGTCCCTAGCGGGATTGGTGACGAGCAGTACTTC
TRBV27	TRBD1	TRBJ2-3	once	CASTKSGGTGGRDTQYF	TGTGCCAGCACCAAATCAGGGGGGACAGGGGGCAGGGATACGCAGTATTTT
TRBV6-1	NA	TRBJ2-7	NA	CASSALGYEQYF	TGTGCCAGCAGTGCGCTGGGATACGAGCAGTACTTC
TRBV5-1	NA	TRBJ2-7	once	CASSLDGTLNNKFREQYF	TGCGCCAGCAGCCTCGACGGGACCTTAAACAACAAGTTCCGCGAGCAGTACTTC
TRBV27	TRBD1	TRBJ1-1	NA	CASSPLGEGAGTEAFF	TGTGCCAGCAGTCCACTGGGGGAGGGGGCAGGGACTGAAGCTTTCTTT
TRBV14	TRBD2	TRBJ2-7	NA	CASSHILAGAPEQYF	TGTGCCAGCAGCCACATACTAGCGGGAGCCCCCGAGCAGTACTTC
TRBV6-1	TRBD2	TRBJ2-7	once	CASSERGDGYEQYF	TGTGCCAGCAGTGAACGGGGGGACGGATACGAGCAGTACTTC
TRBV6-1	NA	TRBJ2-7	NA	CASSITDLFYEQYF	TGTGCCAGCAGTATTACGGACCTTTTCTACGAGCAGTACTTC
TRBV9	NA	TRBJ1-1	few	CASSVGTPMPNTEAFF	TGTGCCAGCAGCGTAGGAACGCCTATGCCGAACACTGAAGCTTTCTTT
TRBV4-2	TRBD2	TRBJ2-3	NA	CASSRSWTSGGGVDTQYF	TGTGCCAGCAGCCGCTCCTGGACTAGCGGGGGGGGAGTAGATACGCAGTATTTT
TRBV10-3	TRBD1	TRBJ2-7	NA	CATRTGRTYEQYF	TGTGCCACTCGGACAGGGAGGACCTACGAGCAGTACTTC
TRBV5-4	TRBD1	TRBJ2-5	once	CASSVQGALETQYF	TGTGCCAGCAGCGTCCAGGGGGCGTTAGAGACCCAGTACTTC
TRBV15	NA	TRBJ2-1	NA	CATSRDRNNEQFF	TGTGCCACCAGCAGAGACCGGAACAATGAGCAGTTCTTC
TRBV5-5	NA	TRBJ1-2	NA	CASSDSYGAWVWGHGYTF	TGTGCCAGCAGCGATTCCTACGGTGCCTGGGTCTGGGGTCATGGCTACACCTTC